This T cell receptor beta chain was sequenced in a study of blood T cells in healthy people across ages. The study, taken as a whole, reports: The long-lived group displayed more naive CD4+ cells, plus higher diversity, than the aged donors did.

About this clonotype itself: Its target is not known.

Each donor supplied 8 to 10 milliliters of peripheral blood. Isolation of PBMCs gave at least 6 million cells per sample. It was with a sample-barcoded 5' primer and a J-beta primer mix that a second PCR of roughly 7 to 12 cycles was run. A single record per CDR3 protein comes from TCRdb applying MiXCR to the 5' RACE reads. The table records about 830,000 distinct CDR3 sequences, approximately 59% of them present only once. The CDR3 covers 13 residues. The V end lost 2 bases, the J end lost 4 bases, and 9 bases lay between the germline ends. CDR1 is SGHRS, CDR2 YFSETQ, per germline. The chain links TRBV5-1 to TRBJ2-5, with no clear D. What was sequenced was blood. The clonotype comes from a man aged 30-40 years in good health. In DNA, the CDR3 is TGCGCCAGCAGCTTCTCTACCTCAGAGACCCAGTACTTC. It yields the protein CASSFSTSETQYF.